These 25 T cell receptor beta chains were all obtained from the same sample, sequenced in a study of shared clonotypes between healthy human individuals. Using immunoSEQ multiplex PCR, the repertoire was profiled, and TCRdb retains in-frame clones only, with some absent. The sample shows some 2,100,000 clones, about 92% of them seen only once. The naive CD8 population came from CD45RO-negative cells selected for CCR7, without terminally differentiated effector memory CD45RA+ cells. The sample comprised naive CD8+ T cells from PBMCs. The receptors were sampled from a man younger than 30 in good health. Some clones in this sample may be carry-over from other donors' samples.

This chain links TRBV6-5 with TRBJ2-1; weak D call: TRBD2 (6 bases). The ends were cut back, 2 bases at V and 5 bases at J, with 10 bases in the middle. Germline-derived CDR1 and CDR2 are MNHEY and SVGAGI. There are 14 residues in the CDR3. As DNA, the CDR3 is TGTGCCAGCAGTTACGACCCGGGGGACAATGAGCAGTTCTTC. Its protein is CASSYDPGDNEQFF.

This rearrangement joins TRBV19 to TRBJ1-1; TRBD1 is a possible D gene (6 bases). The CDR3 extends over 13 amino acids. The germline V gene encodes CDR1 LNHDA and CDR2 SQIVND (reference sequence). V was shortened by 6 bases and J by 3 bases, with 11 bases between the two germline ends. The CDR3 nucleotides are TGTGCCAGTAGCGAGGGGGTTCACACTGAAGCTTTCTTT. This gives the protein CASSEGVHTEAFF. Full variable domain (outside the CDR3, taken from reference TRBV19 and TRBJ1-1): DGGITQSPKYLFRKEGQNVTLSCEQNLNHDAMYWYRQDPGQGLRLIYYSQIVNDFQKGDIAEGYSVSREKKESFPLTVTSAQKNPTAFYLCASSEGVHTEAFFGQGTRLTVV.

The chain combines TRBV6-5 with TRBJ1-1, with TRBD1 as a possible D gene (5 bases). With 4 bases removed from V and 5 bases from J, the gap between germline ends came to 11 bases. Germline V gene lookup returns CDR1 MNHEY and CDR2 SVGAGI. The CDR3 consists of 13 residues. CDR3 bases: TGTGCCAGCAGTTTCGGGGGAGAGACTGAAGCTTTCTTT. Translating it yields CASSFGGETEAFF.

This rearrangement joins TRBV25-1 to TRBJ2-1, with 8 bases fitting TRBD1. The CDR3 is 14 amino acids. Trimming removed 5 bases from V and 4 bases from J; junction bases left unmatched: 4. Per the germline V gene, CDR1 is MGHDK and CDR2 is SYGVNS. The CDR3 DNA is TGTGCCAGCAGTTCGGACAGGGTTTACAATGAGCAGTTCTTC. This sequence encodes CASSSDRVYNEQFF. Supplemented by reference TRBV25-1 and TRBJ2-1, the full variable domain reads EADIYQTPRYLVIGTGKKITLECSQTMGHDKMYWYQQDPGMELHLIHYSYGVNSTEKGDLSSESTVSRIRTEHFPLTLESARPSHTSQYLCASSSDRVYNEQFFGPGTRLTVL.

The chain carries TRBV7-9 and TRBJ2-7; tentative D call: TRBD2 (6 bases). The CDR3 extends over 17 amino acids. Germline V gene lookup returns CDR1 SEHNR and CDR2 FQNEAQ (reference sequence). Trimming removed 4 bases from V and 0 bases from J, with 19 bases in between. Written as DNA, the CDR3 is TGTGCCAGCAGCTCACCCGGGGTTAGCGGACGCTCCTACGAGCAGTACTTC. Translated, it gives CASSSPGVSGRSYEQYF. Supplemented by reference TRBV7-9 and TRBJ2-7, the full variable domain reads DTGVSQNPRHKITKRGQNVTFRCDPISEHNRLYWYRQTLGQGPEFLTYFQNEAQLEKSRLLSDRFSAERPKGSFSTLEIQRTEQGDSAMYLCASSSPGVSGRSYEQYFGPGTRLTVT.

The chain couples TRBV15 to TRBJ2-7, with 10 bases identical to TRBD1. The CDR3 covers 14 residues. J gave up 3 bases and V 4 bases, and 3 bases lay outside the gene matches. Looked up from germline, CDR1 is LNHNV and CDR2 is YYDKDF (reference sequence). DNA for the CDR3: TGTGCCACCAGCATTGGACAGGGGGTCTACGAGCAGTACTTC. Protein product: CATSIGQGVYEQYF.

The CDR3 loop is CASRLRQGANEQFF. CDR3 coding DNA: TGTGCCAGCAGGTTGCGACAGGGGGCCAATGAGCAGTTCTTC. The rearrangement joins TRBV27 to TRBJ2-1; TRBD1 agrees at 10 bases. The CDR3 has 14 amino acids. CDR1 and CDR2 from the germline V gene are MNHEY and SMNVEV (reference sequence). The V gene end was trimmed by 6 bases and the J gene end by 6 bases; junction bases not matched to a gene: 5.

The V and J genes are TRBV4-2 and TRBJ2-2; D assignment may be TRBD1 or TRBD2 (6 bases each). Trimming shortened V by 1 base and J by 4 bases, and 13 bases separated the two germline ends. CDR1 and CDR2 from the germline V gene are LGHNA and YNFKEQ. The CDR3 consists of 16 residues. CDR3 residues: CASSQVGGRTTGELFF. The CDR3 DNA follows: TGTGCCAGCAGCCAAGTGGGGGGCAGAACCACCGGGGAGCTGTTTTTT.

The chain is built from TRBV28 and TRBJ1-1; D may be TRBD1 (6 bases). Looked up from germline, CDR1 is MDHEN and CDR2 is SYDVKM. V was cut by 5 bases and J by 5 bases, with 9 bases left in between. This CDR3 region has 12 residues. The CDR3 reads CASSRTGTEAFF. CDR3 in DNA: TGTGCCAGCAGTCGTACAGGGACTGAAGCTTTCTTT.

This chain uses TRBV29-1 with TRBJ2-1; 9 nucleotides line up with TRBD2. The germline CDR1 and CDR2 sequences are SQVTM and ANQGSEA. J was trimmed by 2 bases and V by 7 bases; bases with no gene match: 9. This CDR3 contains 15 residues. CDR3 protein: CSAPTSGQPYNEQFF. The CDR3 coding sequence is TGCAGCGCCCCGACTAGCGGACAACCCTACAATGAGCAGTTCTTC.

This chain uses TRBV28 with TRBJ2-7; perhaps TRBD2 as D (5 bases). Trimming pared 4 bases from V and 1 base from J, leaving 14 bases between. The CDR3 has 15 amino acids. Germline-derived CDR1 and CDR2 are MDHEN and SYDVKM. CDR3 amino acids: CASSYILAASYEQYF. DNA of the CDR3: TGTGCCAGCAGTTACATCCTAGCCGCGTCCTACGAGCAGTACTTC.

V gene TRBV28 combines with J gene TRBJ2-5; D is unclear. The CDR3 covers 13 residues. Per the germline V gene, CDR1 is MDHEN and CDR2 is SYDVKM. V was pared by 3 bases and J by 5 bases, with 10 bases between. CDR3 nucleotide sequence: TGTGCCAGCAGTTTTGCCCAGGTGGAGACCCAGTACTTC. As protein: CASSFAQVETQYF.

In this sample, this clone turned up once. V usage is TRBV6-5 and J usage is TRBJ1-5; unclear D gene. Germline V gives CDR1 MNHEY, CDR2 SVGAGI. This CDR3 is built from 15 residues. Trimming removed 5 bases at V and 2 bases at J, with 13 bases between. The CDR3 is CASSPVPLGNQPQHF. CDR3 DNA sequence: TGTGCCAGCAGTCCCGTTCCCTTAGGCAATCAGCCCCAGCATTTT.

Notes on this clone: Other DNA sequences in this specimen translate into the identical CDR3. The chain uses TRBV28 and TRBJ2-7; 7 bases line up with TRBD1. CDR3 length equals 14 residues. The germline V gene encodes CDR1 MDHEN and CDR2 SYDVKM. The V and J ends lost 4 bases and 1 base, in that order; junction bases with no gene match: 4. The CDR3 loop reads CASSSQGQSYEQYF. The CDR3 DNA reads TGTGCCAGCAGTTCCCAGGGACAGTCCTACGAGCAGTACTTC.

V and J are TRBV5-1 and TRBJ2-7, with a tentative D call TRBD2 (8 bases). The CDR3 has 15 residues. CDR1 is SGHRS and CDR2 is YFSETQ in the germline V gene. V was trimmed by 6 bases and J by 0 bases, leaving 16 bases between them. The CDR3 reads CASKGASGHSYEQYF. The CDR3 nucleotides are TGCGCCAGCAAGGGGGCTAGCGGGCACTCCTACGAGCAGTACTTC.

Comments on this clone: Other DNA sequences in this sample translate to the same CDR3. This chain connects TRBV7-8 to TRBJ2-1; no clear D. V gave up 2 bases and J gave up 7 bases, with 6 bases separating them. The length of the CDR3 is 12 residues. CDR1 is SGHVS and CDR2 is FQNEAQ in the germline V gene. DNA for the CDR3: TGTGCCAGCAGCTTAATAAGGAATGAGCAGTTCTTC. Protein: CASSLIRNEQFF.

This CDR3 reads CASSPRPGPTDTQYF. CDR3 coding DNA: TGTGCCAGCAGCCCCCGCCCGGGACCCACAGATACGCAGTATTTT. The V and J genes are TRBV7-3 and TRBJ2-3, with D perhaps TRBD1 or TRBD2 (5 bases each). The CDR3 length is 15 residues. Deletions cut 5 bases from V and 2 bases from J, with 14 bases between. Germline CDR1 is SGHTA and CDR2 is FQGTGA.

This rearrangement joins TRBV27 to TRBJ2-5; no definite D call. The CDR3 has 15 amino acids. The V end was cut by 5 bases, the J end by 5 bases, with 18 bases between. Per the germline V gene, CDR1 is MNHEY and CDR2 is SMNVEV (reference sequence). The chain's CDR3 is CASSRRWSPLETQYF. The CDR3 nucleotides are TGTGCCAGCAGTCGGCGGTGGTCCCCGTTGGAGACCCAGTACTTC.

This rearrangement joins TRBV7-9 to TRBJ1-2; TRBD1 might be the D (6 bases). This CDR3 region has 13 residues. CDR1 is SEHNR and CDR2 is FQNEAQ in the germline V gene (reference sequence). Trimming removed 4 bases from V and 8 bases from J, with 14 bases in between. The CDR3 is CASSSGTGIGYTF. DNA of the CDR3: TGTGCCAGCAGCTCAGGCACAGGGATCGGCTACACCTTC.

This chain joins TRBV7-6 and TRBJ1-3; 9 positions match TRBD1. This CDR3 comprises 14 residues. V shed 5 bases, J shed 8 bases, and the junction held 7 bases outside the gene matches. The germline V gene encodes CDR1 SGHVS and CDR2 FNYEAQ. CDR3 residues: CASSGGQGSDTIYF. Here the CDR3 DNA reads TGTGCCAGCAGCGGTGGACAGGGGTCTGACACCATATATTTT.

The V call is TRBV28, the J call TRBJ2-7, with 9 bases fitting TRBD1. V lost 6 bases to trimming and J lost 5 bases; unmatched junction nucleotides: 14. The CDR3 contains 16 residues. Germline CDR1 and CDR2: MDHEN and SYDVKM. The CDR3 DNA is TGTGCCAGCAGGCCCCGTGGGGGACAGGGTTTCAACGAGCAGTACTTC. Its protein product is CASRPRGGQGFNEQYF. Full variable domain (outside the CDR3, taken from reference TRBV28 and TRBJ2-7): DVKVTQSSRYLVKRTGEKVFLECVQDMDHENMFWYRQDPGLGLRLIYFSYDVKMKEKGDIPEGYSVSREKKERFSLILESASTNQTSMYLCASRPRGGQGFNEQYFGPGTRLTVT.

The chain recombines TRBV25-1 with TRBJ2-7; no firm D call. Per the germline V gene, CDR1 is MGHDK and CDR2 is SYGVNS. V was pared by 5 bases and J by 1 base, with 9 bases between. This CDR3 spans 13 amino acids. CDR3 amino acids: CASSSRRSYEQYF. The CDR3 nucleotides are TGTGCCAGCAGTAGCAGAAGGTCCTACGAGCAGTACTTC.

This CDR3 is CASSLRGYTEAFF. The CDR3 DNA follows: TGTGCCAGCAGCCTCAGGGGTTACACTGAAGCTTTCTTT. This sequence joins TRBV6-5 and TRBJ1-1; possibly TRBD1 for D (6 bases). The CDR3 runs 13 residues. From germline, CDR1 is MNHEY and CDR2 SVGAGI. The V end was cut by 6 bases, the J end by 3 bases, with 11 bases between.

CDR3 in amino acids: CASSPRLGAGELFF. The CDR3 DNA sequence: TGTGCCAGCAGCCCCAGACTAGGGGCCGGGGAGCTGTTTTTT. The rearrangement links TRBV7-3 to TRBJ2-2; D is possibly TRBD2 (6 bases). Germline assignment: CDR1 SGHTA and CDR2 FQGTGA. The CDR3 consists of 14 residues. Trimming left V 5 bases short and J 6 bases short, with 13 bases between.

The genes are TRBV11-3 and TRBJ2-2; D uncertain. Germline lookup yields CDR1 SGHNT and CDR2 YENEEA. V lost 2 bases, J lost 7 bases, and 8 bases lay in between. CDR3 size: 13 residues. The CDR3 sequence is CASSLLDGGELFF. DNA of the CDR3: TGTGCCAGCAGCTTATTAGACGGCGGGGAGCTGTTTTTT.